This T cell receptor (beta chain) was sequenced during a study of blood T cell repertoires in COVID-19. Study-level information: Acute and convalescent COVID-19 samples came from the United States, Italy and Spain.

This table comes from immunoSEQ multiplex PCR, and its TCRdb copy is limited to in-frame clones, with some not included. The sample lists approximately 28,000 clones; 81% were seen once. The CDR3 is 15 residues long. V shed 3 bases, J shed 1 base, and the junction held 5 bases outside the gene matches. The germline V gene encodes CDR1 KGHSH and CDR2 LQKENI. Input material: peripheral blood. The TCR sequence derives from a woman in her sixties with acute or convalescent COVID-19. The chain couples TRBV18 to TRBJ2-5; TRBD2 aligns across 7 bases. This chain's CDR3 is CASSPQRGVQETQYF. DNA of the CDR3: TGTGCCAGCTCACCTCAGCGGGGTGTCCAAGAGACCCAGTACTTC.